The clone carrying this T cell receptor (beta chain) has only a few counts. Its cognate antigen is unknown. Per germline, CDR1 SNHLY and CDR2 FYNNEI. The V and J ends lost 0 bases and 2 bases respectively, with 7 bases between them. There are 14 residues in the CDR3. This sample was included in a study of T cell repertoires in cytomegalovirus infection. Study-level background: Newly reported HLA-C-restricted and thoroughly characterized HLA-B-restricted CMV epitopes were employed. From public TCR beta signatures came an indication of both CMV infection and matching HLA type. General study findings and limits: Using cumulative public TCR beta family frequency, the authors identified those who carried CMV together with the relevant HLA. Dominating the ex vivo response were TCR beta clonotypes that were CMV-specific and HLA-C-restricted.

TCRdb reanalysed the reads using MiXCR and keeps one entry per CDR3 protein. The sample contains hundreds of thousands of distinct CDR3 sequences, around a third of which appear only once. This TCR came from a human donor in good health (CMV status not recorded). Some clones in this sample may be carry-over from other donors' samples. Specimen: cultured PBMCs, collected from culture after CMV antigen stimulation. This chain joins TRBV2 and TRBJ1-2, with unresolved D. CDR3: CASSEASQNYGYTF. The CDR3 DNA reads TGTGCCAGCAGTGAAGCCAGTCAGAACTATGGCTACACCTTC.